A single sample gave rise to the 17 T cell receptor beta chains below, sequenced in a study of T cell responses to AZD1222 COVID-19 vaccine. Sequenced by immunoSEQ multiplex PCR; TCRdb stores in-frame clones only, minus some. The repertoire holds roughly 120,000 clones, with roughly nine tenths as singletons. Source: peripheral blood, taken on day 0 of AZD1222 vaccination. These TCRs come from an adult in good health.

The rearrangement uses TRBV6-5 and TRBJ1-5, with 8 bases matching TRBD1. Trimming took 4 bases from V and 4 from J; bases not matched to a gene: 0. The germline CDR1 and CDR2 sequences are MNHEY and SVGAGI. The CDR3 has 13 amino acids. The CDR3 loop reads CASSWTGNQPQHF. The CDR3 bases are TGTGCCAGCAGTTGGACAGGGAATCAGCCCCAGCATTTT.

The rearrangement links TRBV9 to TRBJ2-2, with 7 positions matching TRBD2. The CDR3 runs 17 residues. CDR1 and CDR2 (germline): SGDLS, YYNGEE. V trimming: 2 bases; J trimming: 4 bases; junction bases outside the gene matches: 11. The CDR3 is CASSVGAGLDVTGELFF. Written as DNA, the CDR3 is TGTGCCAGCAGCGTCGGAGCGGGACTTGACGTCACCGGGGAGCTGTTTTTT.

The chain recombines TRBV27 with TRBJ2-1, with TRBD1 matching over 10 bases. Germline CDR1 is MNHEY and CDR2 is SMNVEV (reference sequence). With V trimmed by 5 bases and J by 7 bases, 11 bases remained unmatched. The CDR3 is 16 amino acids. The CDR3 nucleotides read TGTGCCAGCAGTCCTCCAGGGGACAGGGGAAGAAATGAGCAGTTCTTC. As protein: CASSPPGDRGRNEQFF.

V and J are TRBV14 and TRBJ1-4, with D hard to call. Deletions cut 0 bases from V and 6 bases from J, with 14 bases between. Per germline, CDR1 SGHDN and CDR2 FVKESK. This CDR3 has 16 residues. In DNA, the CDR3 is TGTGCCAGCAGCCAAGAGGCTAGTAAGCGACATGAAAAACTGTTTTTT. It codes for CASSQEASKRHEKLFF.

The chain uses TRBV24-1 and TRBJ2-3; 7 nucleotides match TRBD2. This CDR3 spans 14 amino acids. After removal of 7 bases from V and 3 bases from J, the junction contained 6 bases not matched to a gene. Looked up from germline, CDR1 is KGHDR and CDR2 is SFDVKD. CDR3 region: CATRASGATDTQYF. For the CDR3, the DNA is TGTGCCACCAGGGCAAGCGGGGCAACAGATACGCAGTATTTT.

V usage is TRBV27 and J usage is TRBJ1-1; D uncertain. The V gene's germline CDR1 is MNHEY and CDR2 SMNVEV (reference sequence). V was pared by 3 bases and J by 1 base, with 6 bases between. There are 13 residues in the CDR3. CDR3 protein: CASSLKGNTEAFF. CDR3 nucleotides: TGTGCCAGCAGTTTGAAGGGGAACACTGAAGCTTTCTTT.

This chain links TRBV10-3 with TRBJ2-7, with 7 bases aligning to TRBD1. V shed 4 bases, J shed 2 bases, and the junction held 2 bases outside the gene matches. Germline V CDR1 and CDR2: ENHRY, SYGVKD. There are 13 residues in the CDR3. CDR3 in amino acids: CAISGQGTYEQYF. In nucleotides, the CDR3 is TGTGCCATCAGTGGACAGGGTACCTACGAGCAGTACTTC.

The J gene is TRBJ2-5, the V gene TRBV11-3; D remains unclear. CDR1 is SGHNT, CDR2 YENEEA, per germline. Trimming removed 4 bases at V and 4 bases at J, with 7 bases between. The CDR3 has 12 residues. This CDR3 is CASSSLGETQYF. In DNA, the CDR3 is TGTGCCAGCAGCTCCCTGGGAGAGACCCAGTACTTC.

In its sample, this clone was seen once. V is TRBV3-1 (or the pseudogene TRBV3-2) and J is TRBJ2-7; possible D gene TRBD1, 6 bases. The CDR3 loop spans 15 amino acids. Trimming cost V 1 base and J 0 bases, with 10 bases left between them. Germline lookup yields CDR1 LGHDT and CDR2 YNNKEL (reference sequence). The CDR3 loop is CASSQVGGSSYEQYF. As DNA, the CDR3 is TGTGCCAGCAGCCAAGTAGGGGGTAGCTCCTACGAGCAGTACTTC.

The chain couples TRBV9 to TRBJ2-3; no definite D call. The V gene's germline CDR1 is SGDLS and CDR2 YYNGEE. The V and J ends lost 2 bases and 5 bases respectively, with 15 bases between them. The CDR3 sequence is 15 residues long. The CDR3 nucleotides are TGTGCCAGCAGCGTGGGTATCGTTGAAGAAGATACGCAGTATTTT. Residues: CASSVGIVEEDTQYF.

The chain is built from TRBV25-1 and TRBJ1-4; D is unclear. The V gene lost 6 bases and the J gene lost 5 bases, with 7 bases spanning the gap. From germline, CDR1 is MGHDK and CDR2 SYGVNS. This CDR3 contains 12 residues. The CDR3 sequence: CASRAQNEKLFF. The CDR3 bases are TGTGCCAGCAGGGCGCAGAATGAAAAACTGTTTTTT.

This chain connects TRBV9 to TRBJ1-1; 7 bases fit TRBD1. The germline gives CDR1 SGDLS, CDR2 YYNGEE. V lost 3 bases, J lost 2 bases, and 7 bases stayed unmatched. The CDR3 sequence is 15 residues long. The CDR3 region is CASSARQGFNTEAFF. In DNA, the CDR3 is TGTGCCAGCAGCGCACGACAGGGATTCAACACTGAAGCTTTCTTT.

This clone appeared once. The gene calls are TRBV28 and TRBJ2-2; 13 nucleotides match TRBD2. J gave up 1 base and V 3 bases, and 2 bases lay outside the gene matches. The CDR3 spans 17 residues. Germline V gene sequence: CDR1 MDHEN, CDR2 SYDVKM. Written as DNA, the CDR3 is TGTGCCAGCAGTTTCACTAGCGGGAGGGTGAACACCGGGGAGCTGTTTTTT. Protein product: CASSFTSGRVNTGELFF.

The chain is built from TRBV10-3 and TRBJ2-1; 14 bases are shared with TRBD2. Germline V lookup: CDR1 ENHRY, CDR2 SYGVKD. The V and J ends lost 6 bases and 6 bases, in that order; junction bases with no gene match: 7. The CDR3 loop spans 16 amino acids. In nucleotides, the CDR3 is TGTGCCATCAGCGGGACTAGCGGGGGAACGGCCAATGAGCAGTTCTTC. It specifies CAISGTSGGTANEQFF.

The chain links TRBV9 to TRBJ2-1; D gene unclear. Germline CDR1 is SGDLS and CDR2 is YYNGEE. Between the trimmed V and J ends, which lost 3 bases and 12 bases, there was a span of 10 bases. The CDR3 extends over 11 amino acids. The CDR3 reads CASSATGGQFF. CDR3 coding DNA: TGTGCCAGCAGCGCTACGGGTGGGCAGTTCTTC.

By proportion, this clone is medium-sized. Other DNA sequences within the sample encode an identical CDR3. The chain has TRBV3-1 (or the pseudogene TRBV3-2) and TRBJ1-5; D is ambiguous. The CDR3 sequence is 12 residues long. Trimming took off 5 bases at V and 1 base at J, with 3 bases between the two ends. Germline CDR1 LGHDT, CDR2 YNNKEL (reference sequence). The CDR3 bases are TGTGCCAGCAGCTTAAGCAATCAGCCCCAGCATTTT. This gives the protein CASSLSNQPQHF.

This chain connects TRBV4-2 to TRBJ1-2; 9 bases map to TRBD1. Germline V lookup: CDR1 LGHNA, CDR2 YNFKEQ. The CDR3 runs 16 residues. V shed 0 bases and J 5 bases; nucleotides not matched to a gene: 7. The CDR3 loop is CASSQDWDRVYYGYTF. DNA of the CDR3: TGTGCCAGCAGCCAAGACTGGGACAGGGTTTATTATGGCTACACCTTC.